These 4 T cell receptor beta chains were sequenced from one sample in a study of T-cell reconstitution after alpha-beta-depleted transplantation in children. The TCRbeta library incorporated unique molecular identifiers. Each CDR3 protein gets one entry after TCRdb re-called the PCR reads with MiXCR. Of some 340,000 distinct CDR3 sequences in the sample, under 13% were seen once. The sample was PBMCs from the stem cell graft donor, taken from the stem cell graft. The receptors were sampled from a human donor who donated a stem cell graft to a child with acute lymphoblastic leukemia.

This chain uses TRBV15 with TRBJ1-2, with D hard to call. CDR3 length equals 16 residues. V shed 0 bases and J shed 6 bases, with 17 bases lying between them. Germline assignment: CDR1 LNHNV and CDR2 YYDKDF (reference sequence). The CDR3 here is CATSRDGGVRVDGYTF. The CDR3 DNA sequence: TGTGCCACCAGCAGAGATGGCGGGGTCCGGGTTGATGGCTACACCTTC.

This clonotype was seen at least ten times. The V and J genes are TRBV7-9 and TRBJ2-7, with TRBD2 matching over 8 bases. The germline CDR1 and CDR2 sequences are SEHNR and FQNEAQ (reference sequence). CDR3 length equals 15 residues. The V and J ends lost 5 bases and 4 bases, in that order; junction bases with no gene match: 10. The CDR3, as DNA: TGTGCCAGCAGCGGACCGGGACTAGTTGGGTACGAGCAGTACTTC. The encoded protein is CASSGPGLVGYEQYF.

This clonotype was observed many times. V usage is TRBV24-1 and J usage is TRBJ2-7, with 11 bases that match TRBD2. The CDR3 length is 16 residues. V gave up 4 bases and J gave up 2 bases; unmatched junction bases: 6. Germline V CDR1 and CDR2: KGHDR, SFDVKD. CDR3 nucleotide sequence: TGTGCCACCAGTGAGACCGGGACTAGCGGCCCCTACGAGCAGTACTTC. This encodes CATSETGTSGPYEQYF.

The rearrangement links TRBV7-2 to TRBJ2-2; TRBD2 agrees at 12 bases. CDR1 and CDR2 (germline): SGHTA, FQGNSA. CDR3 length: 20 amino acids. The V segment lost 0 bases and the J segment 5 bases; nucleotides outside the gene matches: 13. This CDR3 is CASSLAEGLAGSRRTGELFF. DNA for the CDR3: TGTGCCAGCAGCTTAGCCGAGGGACTAGCGGGCTCGAGGAGAACCGGGGAGCTGTTTTTT.